This entry is about one TCR beta chain. Germline CDR1 reads SGHRS; CDR2 reads YFSETQ. CDR3 size: 16 residues. V lost 1 base to trimming and J lost 8 bases; unmatched junction nucleotides: 14. This sample is drawn from a study of blood T cell repertoires in COVID-19. Turning to the study itself: There were acute and convalescent COVID-19 samples, and they came from the United States, Italy and Spain. The analysed material was cDNA or gDNA that came from T cells, B-cell-depleted T cells, or PBMCs.

In the source study's methods: Reference gene primer amplification in the assay estimated nucleated cell counts. Sequenced by immunoSEQ multiplex PCR; TCRdb stores in-frame clones only, minus some. The D gene and trimming were derived from the DNA, and the V and J assignments and clone size from that table. The top ten hold 6.5% to 8.5% of the sample, which has around 56,000 clones, around 80% seen once. This clonotype originated in a man in his sixties with acute or convalescent COVID-19. The chain uses TRBV5-1 and TRBJ1-2; TRBD1 matches 7 bases. The sample taken for sequencing was peripheral blood. CDR3 DNA: TGCGCCAGCAGCTTGAGGGTAGGACAGGTCTCGGGAGGCTACACCTTC. Encoded protein: CASSLRVGQVSGGYTF.